This T cell receptor beta chain was retrieved from a study of shared clonotypes between healthy human individuals. This clone turned up a few times. Its specificity is not known. Study-wide points: The study's rarefaction showed incomplete sorted-subset sequencing despite large depth. It was the few donors that limited the genetic and exposure-history diversity represented. Naive subsets typically showed greater estimated richness than memory subsets.

Assay: immunoSEQ multiplex PCR; the TCRdb copy retains only in-frame clones and omits some. This table has approximately 340,000 clones, around 67% appearing once. Material: memory CD4+ T cells sorted from blood. Documented subset: CD45RA-negative fraction. This TCR came from a man aged 25 to 45 in good health.

CDR3 region: CASSPNPGVETQYF. Written as DNA, the CDR3 is TGTGCCAGCTCACCGAACCCAGGGGTAGAGACCCAGTACTTC. J is TRBJ2-5 and V is TRBV18; D may be TRBD1 (6 bases). Trimming cost V 3 bases and J 4 bases, with 12 bases left between them. The CDR3 has 14 amino acids. The germline gives CDR1 KGHSH, CDR2 LQKENI. The whole variable domain, remainder taken from reference TRBV18 and TRBJ2-5, is NAGVMQNPRHLVRRRGQEARLRCSPMKGHSHVYWYRQLPEEGLKFMVYLQKENIIDESGMPKERFSAEFPKEGPSILRIQQVVRGDSAAYFCASSPNPGVETQYFGPGTRLLVL.